This T cell receptor (beta chain) was captured by sequencing in a study of blood T cells in healthy people across ages. The CDR3 has 15 residues. Germline assignment: CDR1 SGHKS and CDR2 YYEKEE (reference sequence). Trimming removed 1 base from V and 5 bases from J, with 15 bases in between. This clonotype was counted between two and nine times. The authors ran a second PCR of about 7 to 11 cycles using a sample-barcoded 5' primer and a J-beta primer mix. Every individual sample yielded 3 million or more paired-end reads (each containing CDR3). TCRdb passed the 5' RACE reads through MiXCR, listing each CDR3 protein once. Of approximately 490,000 distinct CDR3 sequences listed, less than 25% are singletons. This sample was shared with a second study, whose subject was T cells of mothers and their children. That paper notes: About 2.8 million TCR beta reads per child versus over 9 million per mother.

The chain couples TRBV5-5 to TRBJ2-5; D is tentatively TRBD1 or TRBD2 (6 bases each). Specimen: blood. This sequence originates from a boy aged 5-17 years in good health. The chain's CDR3 is CASSLITGARETQYF. Written as DNA, the CDR3 is TGTGCCAGCAGCTTGATTACGGGGGCCAGGGAGACCCAGTACTTC.